This T cell receptor (beta chain) derives from a study of T cell responses to AZD1222 COVID-19 vaccine. The study's findings and limits: Nearly half of spike-specific TCRs reportedly target variant regions that are unmutated in the B.1.351 and B.1.1.7 variants. A mostly white British donor set with more females was recruited, and clonal diversity was possibly underestimated.

The analysis combined second doses at about 4 or about 12 weeks. The table came from immunoSEQ multiplex PCR; TCRdb's copy has only in-frame clones and leaves some out. The data hold around 150,000 clones, with about 90% observed a single time. This clone was detected many times. What it recognizes is unknown. Other DNA sequences within the sample encode an identical CDR3. CDR1 MNHEY and CDR2 SMNVEV come from the germline V gene (reference sequence). The CDR3 contains 14 residues. Germline trimming cut 1 base from V and 7 bases from J; bases unmatched to any gene: 3. The sequencing used peripheral blood, collected 28 days after the second AZD1222 dose. V is TRBV27 and J is TRBJ2-2, with 7 positions matching TRBD2. This TCR came from an adult who received the AZD1222 COVID-19 vaccine. In DNA form, the CDR3 reads TGTGCCAGCAGTTTATTCGGGGAGGGCGGGGAGCTGTTTTTT. Translated, it gives CASSLFGEGGELFF.